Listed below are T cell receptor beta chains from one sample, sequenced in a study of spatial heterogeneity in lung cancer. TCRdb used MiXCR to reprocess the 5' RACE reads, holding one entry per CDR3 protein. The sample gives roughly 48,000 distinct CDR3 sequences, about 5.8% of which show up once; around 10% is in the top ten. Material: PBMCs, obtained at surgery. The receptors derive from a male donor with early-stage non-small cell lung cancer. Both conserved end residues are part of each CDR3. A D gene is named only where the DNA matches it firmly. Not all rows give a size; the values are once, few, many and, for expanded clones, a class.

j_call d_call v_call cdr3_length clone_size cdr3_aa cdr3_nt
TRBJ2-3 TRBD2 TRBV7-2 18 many CASSLVPRGRPATDTQYF TGTGCCAGCAGCTTAGTCCCTCGCGGGAGGCCGGCCACAGATACGCAGTATTTT
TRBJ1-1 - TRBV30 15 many CAWSVRGRMNTEAFF TGTGCCTGGAGTGTACGTGGCAGGATGAACACTGAAGCTTTCTTT
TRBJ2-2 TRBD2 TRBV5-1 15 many CASSALAGVNGELFF TGCGCCAGCAGCGCGCTAGCGGGAGTTAACGGGGAGCTGTTTTTT
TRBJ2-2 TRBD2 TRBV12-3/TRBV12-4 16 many CASSLVSVAGTGELFF TGTGCCAGCAGTTTAGTTTCGGTAGCGGGCACCGGGGAGCTGTTTTTT
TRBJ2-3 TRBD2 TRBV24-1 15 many CATSGLAGGTDTQYF TGTGCCACCAGTGGTTTAGCGGGAGGAACAGATACGCAGTATTTT
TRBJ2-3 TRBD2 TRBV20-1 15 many CSARITSGSTDTQYF TGCAGTGCAAGGATAACTAGCGGTAGCACAGATACGCAGTATTTT
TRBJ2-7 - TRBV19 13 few CASSIANRREQYF TGTGCCAGTAGTATCGCCAACAGGCGAGAACAGTACTTC
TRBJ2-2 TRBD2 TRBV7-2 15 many CASSPGTSEGGELFF TGTGCCAGCAGCCCAGGGACTAGCGAGGGCGGGGAGCTGTTTTTT
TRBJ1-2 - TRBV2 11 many CASSEVRGYTF TGTGCCAGCAGTGAAGTCCGGGGCTACACCTTC
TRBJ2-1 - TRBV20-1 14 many CSAREGSAVDEQFF TGCAGTGCTAGAGAGGGGTCCGCAGTGGATGAGCAGTTCTTC
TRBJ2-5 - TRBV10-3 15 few CAISGAGSTQETQYF TGTGCCATCAGTGGGGCCGGGAGCACCCAAGAGACCCAGTACTTC
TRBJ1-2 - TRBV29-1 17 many CSVDWGAAEYPNYGYTF TGCAGCGTTGATTGGGGGGCAGCCGAGTACCCTAACTATGGCTACACCTTC
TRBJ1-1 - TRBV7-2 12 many CASSLAWGEAFF TGTGCCAGCAGCTTAGCGTGGGGTGAAGCTTTCTTT
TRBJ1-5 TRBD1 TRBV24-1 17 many CATSDPGTGADSQPQHF TGTGCCACCAGTGACCCCGGGACAGGGGCTGACTCGCAGCCCCAGCATTTT
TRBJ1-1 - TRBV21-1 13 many CASQTGGDTEAFF TGTGCCAGCCAAACAGGGGGGGACACTGAAGCTTTCTTT
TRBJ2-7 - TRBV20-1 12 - CSAAPGAKGQYF TGCAGTGCCGCACCCGGGGCGAAGGGGCAGTACTTC
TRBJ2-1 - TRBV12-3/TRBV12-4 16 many CASSLIGGGPGNEQFF TGTGCCAGCAGTTTAATAGGGGGAGGGCCGGGAAATGAGCAGTTCTTC
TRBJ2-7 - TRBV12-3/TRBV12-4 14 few CASSMGLAGYEQYF TGTGCCAGCAGTATGGGGCTAGCCGGTTACGAGCAGTACTTC
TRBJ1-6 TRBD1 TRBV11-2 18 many CASSLDQNRGSNNSPLHF TGTGCCAGCAGCTTAGATCAAAACAGGGGGTCGAATAATTCACCCCTCCACTTT
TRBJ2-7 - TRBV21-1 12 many CASSFSSYEQYF TGTGCCAGCAGCTTTAGCTCCTACGAGCAGTACTTC
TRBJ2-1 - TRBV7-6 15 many CASSPRDTPYNEQFF TGTGCCAGCAGCCCCCGGGACACTCCTTACAATGAGCAGTTCTTC
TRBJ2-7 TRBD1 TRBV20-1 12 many CSAKTGVYEQYF TGCAGTGCTAAGACAGGGGTGTACGAGCAGTACTTC
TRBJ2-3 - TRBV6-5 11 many CASSYGDTQYF TGTGCCAGCAGTTACGGTGATACGCAGTATTTT
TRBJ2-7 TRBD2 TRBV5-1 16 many CASSPRGLAGEFEQYF TGCGCCAGCAGCCCGCGAGGACTAGCGGGAGAATTCGAGCAGTACTTC
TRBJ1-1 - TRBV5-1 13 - CASSLVKNTEAFF TGCGCCAGCAGCTTGGTCAAGAACACTGAAGCTTTCTTT
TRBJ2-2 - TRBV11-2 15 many CASSSFLTSTGELFF TGTGCCAGCAGCTCTTTTCTGACTAGCACCGGGGAGCTGTTTTTT
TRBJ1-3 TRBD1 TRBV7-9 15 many CASSSAGGSGNTIYF TGTGCCAGCAGCTCCGCAGGGGGCTCTGGAAACACCATATATTTT
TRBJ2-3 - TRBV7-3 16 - CASSNPQALKTDTQYF TGTGCCAGCAGCAACCCACAGGCGCTAAAGACAGATACGCAGTATTTT
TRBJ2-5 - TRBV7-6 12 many CASSLNSETQYF TGTGCCAGCAGCTTAAATTCAGAGACCCAGTACTTC